What follows are 20 T cell receptor beta chains derived from one specimen sequenced in a study of cytomegalovirus exposure and HLA in healthy donors. The PCR had 60 Vbeta and 13 Jbeta primers. Profiled with immunoSEQ multiplex PCR; TCRdb holds only in-frame clones, not every one. The sample gives 35,000 to 45,000 clones, more than 80% of which show up once; almost 9.5% is in the top ten. Sequenced: PBMCs. The receptors stem from a woman in her thirties or forties in good health and CMV-seronegative.

In DNA, the CDR3 is TGCGCCAGCAGCCAAGATCCACAGGAGGGTCAGCCCCAGCATTTT. The encoded protein is CASSQDPQEGQPQHF. The rearrangement joins TRBV4-3 to TRBJ1-5, with D perhaps TRBD1 (5 bases). Germline CDR1 and CDR2: LGHNA and YSLEER. CDR3 length equals 15 residues. V was trimmed by 0 bases and J by 6 bases, leaving 12 bases between them.

The V gene is TRBV19, the J gene TRBJ1-1; D is ambiguous. The ends were cut back, 5 bases at V and 5 bases at J, with 12 bases in the middle. Germline V gene lookup returns CDR1 LNHDA and CDR2 SQIVND (reference sequence). The CDR3 runs to 13 residues. In DNA form, the CDR3 reads TGTGCCAGTAGTGTGAGGGAGGAGACTGAAGCTTTCTTT. It translates to CASSVREETEAFF.

The V and J genes are TRBV6-5 and TRBJ1-4; a possible D gene is TRBD1 (5 bases). CDR3 size: 16 residues. Germline assignment: CDR1 MNHEY and CDR2 SVGAGI. V was trimmed by 0 bases and J by 5 bases, leaving 13 bases between them. CDR3 amino acids: CASSYSPGGGNEKLFF. For the CDR3, the DNA is TGTGCCAGCAGTTACTCACCCGGGGGGGGAAATGAAAAACTGTTTTTT.

The chain is built from TRBV10-3 and TRBJ1-3, with TRBD1 identical over 7 bases. After removal of 4 bases from V and 4 bases from J, the junction contained 4 bases not matched to a gene. This CDR3 region has 14 residues. Germline V gene data show CDR1 as ENHRY and CDR2 as SYGVKD. CDR3 coding DNA: TGTGCCATCAGTGCTGACAGGGACGGAAACACCATATATTTT. Protein product: CAISADRDGNTIYF.

The chain uses TRBV25-1 and TRBJ1-1, with 8 bases fitting TRBD1. The ends lost 0 bases at V and 10 bases at J; junction bases unmatched: 4. This CDR3 comprises 13 residues. Germline CDR1 MGHDK, CDR2 SYGVNS. CDR3 coding DNA: TGTGCCAGCAGTGAATACCCCGGACAGGGAGCTTTCTTT. Amino acid sequence: CASSEYPGQGAFF.

To note about this clone: At one end the junction does not follow the germline gene, possibly because of a read error. This chain connects TRBV5-8 to TRBJ1-6, with D maybe TRBD1 (6 bases). Germline-derived CDR1 and CDR2 are SGHTS and YDEGEE. The CDR3 is 16 residues long. The CDR3 sequence: CASSPYSTTGNSPLHF. CDR3 sequence (DNA): TGTGCCAGCAGCCCCTACTCGACTACAGGGAATTCCCCCCTCCACTTT.

This rearrangement joins TRBV7-2 to TRBJ2-2; 7 nucleotides agree with TRBD2. With V trimmed by 5 bases and J by 0 bases, 9 bases remained unmatched. The CDR3 extends over 17 amino acids. Germline CDR1 reads SGHTA; CDR2 reads FQGNSA. CDR3 in DNA: TGTGCCAGCAGCCCCTCTAGCGGAGCAGCGAACACCGGGGAGCTGTTTTTT. Protein: CASSPSSGAANTGELFF.

The V gene is TRBV2, the J gene TRBJ2-7, with 8 positions matching TRBD2. Germline CDR1 and CDR2: SNHLY and FYNNEI. Germline trimming cut 5 bases from V and 3 bases from J; bases unmatched to any gene: 15. This CDR3 has 17 residues. The CDR3 loop reads CASSPGLGWQWDYEQYV. The CDR3 DNA reads TGTGCCAGCAGTCCGGGACTAGGGTGGCAGTGGGACTACGAGCAGTACGTC.

This chain uses TRBV2 with TRBJ2-1; no reliable D call. There are 13 residues in the CDR3. The V end was cut by 4 bases, the J end by 1 base, with 5 bases between. Germline V gene lookup returns CDR1 SNHLY and CDR2 FYNNEI. This chain's CDR3 is CASSGTSYNEQFF. DNA for the CDR3: TGTGCCAGCAGTGGTACTTCCTACAATGAGCAGTTCTTC.

This clone was observed once. This chain links TRBV4-1 with TRBJ1-6; TRBD1 aligns across 9 bases. This CDR3 region has 15 residues. Losses at the gene ends were 4 bases for V and 7 bases for J; bases not matched to a gene: 5. Per the germline V gene, CDR1 is MGHRA and CDR2 is YSYEKL. This chain's CDR3 is CASSLRDRDNSPLHF. The CDR3 DNA reads as TGCGCCAGCAGCCTCCGGGACAGGGACAATTCACCCCTCCACTTT.

This clone was detected only a few times. The chain employs TRBV6-1 and TRBJ1-3, with TRBD1 identical over 7 bases. The V gene end was trimmed by 4 bases and the J gene end by 8 bases; junction bases not matched to a gene: 8. This CDR3 has 14 residues. CDR1 is MNHNS and CDR2 is SASEGT in the germline V gene. This chain's CDR3 is CASSGGQLRDTIYF. CDR3 coding DNA: TGTGCCAGCAGTGGGGGACAGTTAAGGGACACCATATATTTT.

The rearrangement uses TRBV27 and TRBJ2-5; TRBD2 aligns across 8 bases. The germline V gene encodes CDR1 MNHEY and CDR2 SMNVEV (reference sequence). V lost 5 bases and J lost 5; bases outside the gene matches: 7. CDR3 length: 14 residues. CDR3 amino acids: CASSQPGGRETQYF. Here the CDR3 DNA reads TGTGCCAGCAGTCAGCCGGGGGGGCGGGAGACCCAGTACTTC.

The chain employs TRBV4-3 and TRBJ2-3; TRBD2 matches at 8 bases. The CDR3 has 13 residues. Germline CDR1 is LGHNA and CDR2 is YSLEER. V lost 8 bases and J lost 4; bases outside the gene matches: 5. CDR3 residues: CASQVAGSDTQYF. The CDR3, as DNA: TGCGCCAGCCAAGTAGCGGGGTCAGATACGCAGTATTTT.

This chain connects TRBV25-1 to TRBJ2-7; TRBD1 is a possible D gene (5 bases). This CDR3 has 12 residues. Germline V CDR1 and CDR2: MGHDK, SYGVNS. Deletions cut 3 bases from V and 7 bases from J, with 10 bases between. The CDR3 sequence is CASSESKGEQYV. The CDR3 bases are TGTGCCAGCAGTGAGAGTAAGGGGGAGCAGTACGTC.

The rearrangement links TRBV14 to TRBJ2-7; 8 nucleotides match TRBD1. The J segment lost 5 bases and the V segment lost 4 bases, leaving 7 bases of the junction unmatched. The CDR3 runs to 14 residues. In germline, CDR1 is SGHDN, CDR2 FVKESK. CDR3 sequence (DNA): TGTGCCAGCAGCCCAAGACAGGGGAGAGACGAGCAGTACTTC. Protein product: CASSPRQGRDEQYF.

The rearrangement joins TRBV6-5 to TRBJ1-2; weak D call: TRBD1 (6 bases). The V gene lost 0 bases and the J gene lost 4 bases, with 12 bases spanning the gap. This CDR3 has 15 residues. The V gene's germline CDR1 is MNHEY and CDR2 SVGAGI. The CDR3 spells CASSYSTGSGYGYTF. The CDR3 DNA sequence: TGTGCCAGCAGTTACTCTACAGGGTCGGGCTATGGCTACACCTTC.

J is TRBJ1-5 and V is TRBV6-1; 8 positions agree with TRBD1. Germline CDR1 reads MNHNS; CDR2 reads SASEGT. With 5 bases clipped from V and 6 bases from J, the junction kept 6 bases outside the gene matches. The CDR3 length is 14 residues. CDR3 sequence reads: CASSTDRGGQPQHF. As DNA, the CDR3 is TGTGCCAGCAGTACCGACAGGGGAGGTCAGCCCCAGCATTTT.

The V and J genes are TRBV6-5 and TRBJ2-5; 7 bases agree with TRBD2. The V gene end was trimmed by 5 bases and the J gene end by 5 bases; junction bases not matched to a gene: 5. This CDR3 is built from 13 residues. Germline assignment: CDR1 MNHEY and CDR2 SVGAGI. CDR3 in amino acids: CASSGRGVETQYF. The DNA of the CDR3 is TGTGCCAGCAGTGGACGGGGGGTGGAGACCCAGTACTTC.

The sample holds a few counts of this clone. V and J are TRBV29-1 and TRBJ1-1; D uncertain. Trimming took off 4 bases at V and 5 bases at J, with 8 bases between the two ends. The CDR3 spans 11 residues. Per the germline V gene, CDR1 is SQVTM and CDR2 is ANQGSEA. The CDR3 nucleotides are TGCAGCGTTGGACACAAGACTGAAGCTTTCTTT. As protein: CSVGHKTEAFF.

The chain couples TRBV5-5 to TRBJ2-7; D is possibly TRBD1 (5 bases). The CDR3 is made up of 15 amino acids. Trimming shortened V by 4 bases and J by 3 bases, and 17 bases separated the two germline ends. Germline V gene lookup returns CDR1 SGHKS and CDR2 YYEKEE (reference sequence). CDR3 bases: TGTGCCAGCAGCCCGTCTCCGCAGGGCCTCTACGAGCAGTACGTC. It specifies CASSPSPQGLYEQYV.